This T cell receptor (beta chain) was sequenced in a study of shared clonotypes between healthy human individuals. General study results and limits: Sorted-subset samples were not fully sequenced, rarefaction indicated. It was expected that sequencing depth would affect clonotype sharing among donors.

Remarks on this clone: The antigen is not known.

This CDR3 region has 14 residues. The V and J ends lost 6 bases and 2 bases respectively, with 11 bases between them. Germline lookup yields CDR1 MNHEY and CDR2 SVGAGI. The method was immunoSEQ multiplex PCR; TCRdb's version includes in-frame clones alone and lacks a portion of them. The sample gives over 1.4 million clones, roughly 96% of which show up once; roughly 1.1% is in the top ten. Splitting the CD4+ cells yielded a CD45RA+ naive subset and a CD45RA-negative memory subset. The sequenced sample was naive CD4+ T cells sorted from blood. The subset is: CD45RA+ positively selected. The clonotype was recovered from a man under 40 in good health. The gene calls are TRBV6-5 and TRBJ1-3, with a tentative D call TRBD1 (6 bases). The CDR3 sequence: CASSRSGAGNTIYF. As DNA, the CDR3 is TGTGCCAGCAGCCGTTCAGGGGCTGGAAACACCATATATTTT.